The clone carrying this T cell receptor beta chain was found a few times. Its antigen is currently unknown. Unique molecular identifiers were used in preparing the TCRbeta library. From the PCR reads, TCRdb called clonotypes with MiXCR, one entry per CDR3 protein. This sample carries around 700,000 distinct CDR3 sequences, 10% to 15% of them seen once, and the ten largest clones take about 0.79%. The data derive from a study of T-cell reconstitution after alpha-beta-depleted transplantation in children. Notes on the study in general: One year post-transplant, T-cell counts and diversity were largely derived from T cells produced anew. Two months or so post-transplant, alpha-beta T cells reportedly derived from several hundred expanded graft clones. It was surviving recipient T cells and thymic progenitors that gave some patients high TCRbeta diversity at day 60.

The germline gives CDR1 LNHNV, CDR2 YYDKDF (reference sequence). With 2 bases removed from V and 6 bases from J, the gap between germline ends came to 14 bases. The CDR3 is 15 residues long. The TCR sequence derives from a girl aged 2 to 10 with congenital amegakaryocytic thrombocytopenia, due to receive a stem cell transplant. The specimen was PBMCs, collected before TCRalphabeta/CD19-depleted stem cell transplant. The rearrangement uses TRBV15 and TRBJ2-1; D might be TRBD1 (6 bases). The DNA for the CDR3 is TGTGCCACCAGCAGATCGGACAGCCGGGGCAATGAGCAGTTCTTC. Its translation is CATSRSDSRGNEQFF.